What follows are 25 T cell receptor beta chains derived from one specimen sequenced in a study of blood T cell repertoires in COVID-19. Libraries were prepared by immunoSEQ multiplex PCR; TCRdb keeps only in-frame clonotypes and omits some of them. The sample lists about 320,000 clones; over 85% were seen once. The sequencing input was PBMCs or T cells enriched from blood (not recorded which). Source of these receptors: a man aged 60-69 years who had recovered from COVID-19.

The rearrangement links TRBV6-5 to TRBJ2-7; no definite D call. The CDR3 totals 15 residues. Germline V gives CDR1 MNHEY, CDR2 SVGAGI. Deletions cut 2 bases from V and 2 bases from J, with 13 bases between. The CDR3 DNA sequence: TGTGCCAGCAGTTACCCCGGAGAGAACCCCTACGAGCAGTACTTC. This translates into CASSYPGENPYEQYF.

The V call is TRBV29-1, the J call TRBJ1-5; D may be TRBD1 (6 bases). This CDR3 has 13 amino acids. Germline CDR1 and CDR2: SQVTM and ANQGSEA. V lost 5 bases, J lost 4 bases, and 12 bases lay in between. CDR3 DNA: TGCAGCGTTACGGACAGTCCGAATCAGCCCCAGCATTTT. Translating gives CSVTDSPNQPQHF.

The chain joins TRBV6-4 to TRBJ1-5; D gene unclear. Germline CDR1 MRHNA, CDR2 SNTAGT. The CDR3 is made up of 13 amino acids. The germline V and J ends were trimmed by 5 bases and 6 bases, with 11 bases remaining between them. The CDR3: CASSQQPGQPQHF. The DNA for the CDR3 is TGTGCCAGCAGTCAACAACCGGGTCAGCCCCAGCATTTT.

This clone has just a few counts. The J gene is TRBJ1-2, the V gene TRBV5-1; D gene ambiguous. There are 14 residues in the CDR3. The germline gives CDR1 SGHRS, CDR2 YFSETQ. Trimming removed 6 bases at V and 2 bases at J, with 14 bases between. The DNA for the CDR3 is TGCGCCAGCAACCCAGGTGGTCAGAACTATGGCTACACCTTC. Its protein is CASNPGGQNYGYTF.

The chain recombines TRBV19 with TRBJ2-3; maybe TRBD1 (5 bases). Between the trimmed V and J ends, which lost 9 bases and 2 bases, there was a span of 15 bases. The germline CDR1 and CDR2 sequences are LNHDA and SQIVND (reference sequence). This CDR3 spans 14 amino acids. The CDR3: CASQGSRYTDTQYF. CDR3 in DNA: TGTGCCAGCCAGGGAAGCCGATACACAGATACGCAGTATTTT.

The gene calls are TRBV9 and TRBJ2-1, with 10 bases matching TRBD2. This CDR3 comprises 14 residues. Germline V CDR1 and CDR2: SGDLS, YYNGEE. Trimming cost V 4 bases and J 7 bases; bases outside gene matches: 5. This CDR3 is CASSNSGGLNEQFF. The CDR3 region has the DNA TGTGCCAGCAGCAATAGCGGGGGGTTAAATGAGCAGTTCTTC. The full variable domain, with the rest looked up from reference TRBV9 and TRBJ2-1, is DSGVTQTPKHLITATGQRVTLRCSPRSGDLSVYWYQQSLDQGLQFLIQYYNGEERAKGNILERFSAQQFPDLHSELNLSSLELGDSALYFCASSNSGGLNEQFFGPGTRLTVL.

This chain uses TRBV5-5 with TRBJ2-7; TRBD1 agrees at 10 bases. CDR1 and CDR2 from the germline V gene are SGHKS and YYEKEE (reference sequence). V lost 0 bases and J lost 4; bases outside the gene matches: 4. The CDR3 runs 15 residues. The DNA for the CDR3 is TGTGCCAGCAGCTTGGCCGGGACAGGGGATTACGAGCAGTACTTC. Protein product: CASSLAGTGDYEQYF. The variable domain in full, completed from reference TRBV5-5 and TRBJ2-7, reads DAGVTQSPTHLIKTRGQQVTLRCSPISGHKSVSWYQQVLGQGPQFIFQYYEKEERGRGNFPDRFSARQFPNYSSELNVNALLLGDSALYLCASSLAGTGDYEQYFGPGTRLTVT.

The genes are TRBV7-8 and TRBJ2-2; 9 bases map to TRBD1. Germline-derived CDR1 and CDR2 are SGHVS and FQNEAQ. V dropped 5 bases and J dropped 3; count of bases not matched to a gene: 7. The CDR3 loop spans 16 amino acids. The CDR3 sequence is CASSPGTGLYTGELFF. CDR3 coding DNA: TGTGCCAGCAGCCCCGGGACAGGGCTTTACACCGGGGAGCTGTTTTTT.

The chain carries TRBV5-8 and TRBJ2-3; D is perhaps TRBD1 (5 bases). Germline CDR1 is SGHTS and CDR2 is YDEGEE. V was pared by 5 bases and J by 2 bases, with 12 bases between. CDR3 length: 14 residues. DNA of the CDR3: TGTGCCAGCAGGGGGCCGCTGGACACAGATACGCAGTATTTT. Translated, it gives CASRGPLDTDTQYF.

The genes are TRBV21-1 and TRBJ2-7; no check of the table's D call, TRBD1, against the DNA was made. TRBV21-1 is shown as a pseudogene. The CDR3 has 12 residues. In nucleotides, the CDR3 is TGTGCCAGCAGGGACAACAGATACGAGCAGTACTTC. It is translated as CASRDNRYEQYF.

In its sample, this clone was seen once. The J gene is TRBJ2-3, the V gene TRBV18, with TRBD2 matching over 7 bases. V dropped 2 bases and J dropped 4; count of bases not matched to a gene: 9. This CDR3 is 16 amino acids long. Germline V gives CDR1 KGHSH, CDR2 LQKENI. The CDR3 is CASSPTSAYPADTQYF. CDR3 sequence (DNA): TGTGCCAGCTCACCAACTAGCGCCTACCCCGCAGATACGCAGTATTTT.

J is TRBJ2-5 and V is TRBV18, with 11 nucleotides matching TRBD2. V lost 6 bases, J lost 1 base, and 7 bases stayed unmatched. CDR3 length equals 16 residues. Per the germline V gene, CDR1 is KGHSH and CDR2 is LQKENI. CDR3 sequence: CASSRATSGIQETQYF. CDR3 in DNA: TGTGCCAGCTCCCGGGCGACTAGCGGGATCCAAGAGACCCAGTACTTC.

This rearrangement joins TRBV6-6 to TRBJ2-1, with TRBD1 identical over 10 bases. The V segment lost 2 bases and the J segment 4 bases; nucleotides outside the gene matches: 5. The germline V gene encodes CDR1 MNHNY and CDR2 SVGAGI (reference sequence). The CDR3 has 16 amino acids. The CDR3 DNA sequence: TGTGCCAGCAGTTACACCGGACAGGGGGGTTACAATGAGCAGTTCTTC. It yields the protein CASSYTGQGGYNEQFF.

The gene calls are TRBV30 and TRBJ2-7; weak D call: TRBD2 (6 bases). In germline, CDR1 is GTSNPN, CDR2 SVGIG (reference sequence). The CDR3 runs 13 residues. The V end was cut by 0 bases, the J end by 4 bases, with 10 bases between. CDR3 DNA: TGTGCCTGGAGTGTGGGACTTCGTTACGAGCAGTACTTC. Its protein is CAWSVGLRYEQYF.

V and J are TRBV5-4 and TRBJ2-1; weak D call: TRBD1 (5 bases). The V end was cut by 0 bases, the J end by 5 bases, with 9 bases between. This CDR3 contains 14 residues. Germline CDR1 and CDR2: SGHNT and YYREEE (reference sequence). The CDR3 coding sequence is TGTGCCAGCAGCTTGGGGGGCCGAAACAATGAGCAGTTCTTC. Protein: CASSLGGRNNEQFF.

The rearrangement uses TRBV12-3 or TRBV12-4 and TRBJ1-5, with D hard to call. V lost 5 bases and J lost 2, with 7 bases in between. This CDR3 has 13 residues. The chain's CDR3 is CASSASGNQPQHF. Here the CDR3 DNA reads TGTGCCAGCAGTGCTAGCGGCAATCAGCCCCAGCATTTT.

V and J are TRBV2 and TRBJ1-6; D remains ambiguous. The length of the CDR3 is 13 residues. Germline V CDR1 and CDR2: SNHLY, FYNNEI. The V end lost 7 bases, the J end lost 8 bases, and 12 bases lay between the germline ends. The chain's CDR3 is CASKGEGYSPLHF. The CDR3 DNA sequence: TGTGCCAGCAAAGGAGAGGGTTATTCACCCCTCCACTTT.

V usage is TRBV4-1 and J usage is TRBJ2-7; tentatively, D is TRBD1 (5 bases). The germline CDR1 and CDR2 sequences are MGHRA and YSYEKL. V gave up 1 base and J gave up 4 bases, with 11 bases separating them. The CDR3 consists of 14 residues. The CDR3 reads CASSQGAGLYEQYF. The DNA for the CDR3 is TGCGCCAGCAGCCAAGGGGCAGGGCTATACGAGCAGTACTTC.

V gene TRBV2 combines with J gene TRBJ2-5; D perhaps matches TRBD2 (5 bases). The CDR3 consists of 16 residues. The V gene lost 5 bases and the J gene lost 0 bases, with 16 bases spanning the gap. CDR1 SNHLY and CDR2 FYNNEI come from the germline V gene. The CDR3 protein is CASSLSALEYQETQYF. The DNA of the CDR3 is TGTGCCAGCAGTCTCTCCGCACTAGAGTACCAAGAGACCCAGTACTTC.

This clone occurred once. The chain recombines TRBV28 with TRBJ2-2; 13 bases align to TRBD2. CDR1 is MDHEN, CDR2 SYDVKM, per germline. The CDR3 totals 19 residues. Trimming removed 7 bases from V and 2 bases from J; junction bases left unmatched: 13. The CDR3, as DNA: TGTGCCAGCAATCCCACAAAGGGACTAGCGGGGACTAACACCGGGGAGCTGTTTTTT. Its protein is CASNPTKGLAGTNTGELFF.

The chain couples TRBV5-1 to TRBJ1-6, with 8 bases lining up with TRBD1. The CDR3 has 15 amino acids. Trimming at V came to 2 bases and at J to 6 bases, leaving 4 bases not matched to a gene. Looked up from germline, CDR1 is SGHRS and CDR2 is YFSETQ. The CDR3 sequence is CASSLQGEGNSPLHF. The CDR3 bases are TGCGCCAGCAGCTTACAGGGGGAAGGTAATTCACCCCTCCACTTT.

The CDR3 DNA reads TGCAGCGTTGAAGCAATTGGGCTCAGAAACATTCAGTACTTC. Encoded protein: CSVEAIGLRNIQYF. V and J are TRBV29-1 and TRBJ2-4; D unresolved. The CDR3 has 14 residues. Germline V gene sequence: CDR1 SQVTM, CDR2 ANQGSEA. The germline V and J ends were trimmed by 1 base and 6 bases, with 13 bases remaining between them.

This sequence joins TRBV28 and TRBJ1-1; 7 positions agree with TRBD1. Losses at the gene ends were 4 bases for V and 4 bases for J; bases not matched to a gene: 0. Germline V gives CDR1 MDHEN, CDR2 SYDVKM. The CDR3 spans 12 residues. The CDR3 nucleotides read TGTGCCAGCAGTTCAGGGGGCACTGAAGCTTTCTTT. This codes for CASSSGGTEAFF. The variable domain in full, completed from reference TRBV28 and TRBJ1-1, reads DVKVTQSSRYLVKRTGEKVFLECVQDMDHENMFWYRQDPGLGLRLIYFSYDVKMKEKGDIPEGYSVSREKKERFSLILESASTNQTSMYLCASSSGGTEAFFGQGTRLTVV.

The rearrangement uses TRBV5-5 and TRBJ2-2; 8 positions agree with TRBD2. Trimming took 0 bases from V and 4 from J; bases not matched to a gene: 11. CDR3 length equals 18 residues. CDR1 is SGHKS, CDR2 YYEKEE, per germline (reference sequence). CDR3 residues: CASSLVPAGAVGTGELFF. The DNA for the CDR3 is TGTGCCAGCAGCTTGGTTCCAGCGGGAGCTGTAGGCACCGGGGAGCTGTTTTTT. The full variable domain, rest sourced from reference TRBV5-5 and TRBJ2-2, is DAGVTQSPTHLIKTRGQQVTLRCSPISGHKSVSWYQQVLGQGPQFIFQYYEKEERGRGNFPDRFSARQFPNYSSELNVNALLLGDSALYLCASSLVPAGAVGTGELFFGEGSRLTVL.

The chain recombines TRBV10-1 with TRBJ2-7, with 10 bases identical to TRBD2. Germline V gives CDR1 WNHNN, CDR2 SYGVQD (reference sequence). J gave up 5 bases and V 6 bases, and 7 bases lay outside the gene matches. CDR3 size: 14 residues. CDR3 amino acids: CASSSSGRMHEQYF. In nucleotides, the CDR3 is TGCGCCAGCAGCAGTAGCGGGAGGATGCACGAGCAGTACTTC.